This T cell receptor (beta chain) came from a study of T cell responses to AZD1222 COVID-19 vaccine. Clones were sequenced by immunoSEQ multiplex PCR, and TCRdb holds only the in-frame ones, with some missing. The sample includes 140,000 to 150,000 clones, roughly 86% of them seen just once. Remarks on this clone: The antigen is undetermined.

CDR3 length equals 14 residues. Per germline, CDR1 SGHTA and CDR2 FQGNSA. The junction had 5 bases not matched to a gene; V was cut back by 5 bases and J by 6 bases. Study conclusions and caveats: The breadth and depth of Spike-specific TCRs increased once two AZD1222 doses had been given.

The receptor was isolated from an adult who received the MenACWY meningococcal vaccine as a control. Here the sequenced sample was peripheral blood, taken 28 days after the second dose of the MenACWY control vaccine. V and J are TRBV7-2 and TRBJ2-2, with 8 nucleotides matching TRBD2. The CDR3 sequence: CASSPGLAAGELFF. CDR3 coding DNA: TGTGCCAGCAGCCCTGGACTAGCCGCCGGGGAGCTGTTTTTT. The full variable domain, with the rest looked up from reference TRBV7-2 and TRBJ2-2, is GAGVSQSPSNKVTEKGKDVELRCDPISGHTALYWYRQSLGQGLEFLIYFQGNSAPDKSGLPSDRFSAERTGGSVSTLTIQRTQQEDSAVYLCASSPGLAAGELFFGEGSRLTVL.